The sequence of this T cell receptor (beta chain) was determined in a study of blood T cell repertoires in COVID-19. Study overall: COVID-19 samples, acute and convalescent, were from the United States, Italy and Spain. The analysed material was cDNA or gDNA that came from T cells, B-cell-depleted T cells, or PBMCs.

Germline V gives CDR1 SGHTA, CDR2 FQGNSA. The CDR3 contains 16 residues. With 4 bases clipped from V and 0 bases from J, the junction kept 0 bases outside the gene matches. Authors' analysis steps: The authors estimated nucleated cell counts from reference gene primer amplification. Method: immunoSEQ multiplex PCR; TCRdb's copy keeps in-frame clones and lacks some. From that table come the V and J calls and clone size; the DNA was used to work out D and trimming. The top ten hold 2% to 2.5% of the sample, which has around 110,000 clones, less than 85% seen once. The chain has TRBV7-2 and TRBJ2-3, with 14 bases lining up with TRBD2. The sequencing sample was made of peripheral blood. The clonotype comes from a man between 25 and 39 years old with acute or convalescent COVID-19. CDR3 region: CASSWTSGGSTDTQYF. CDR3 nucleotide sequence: TGTGCCAGCAGCTGGACTAGCGGGGGGAGCACAGATACGCAGTATTTT.